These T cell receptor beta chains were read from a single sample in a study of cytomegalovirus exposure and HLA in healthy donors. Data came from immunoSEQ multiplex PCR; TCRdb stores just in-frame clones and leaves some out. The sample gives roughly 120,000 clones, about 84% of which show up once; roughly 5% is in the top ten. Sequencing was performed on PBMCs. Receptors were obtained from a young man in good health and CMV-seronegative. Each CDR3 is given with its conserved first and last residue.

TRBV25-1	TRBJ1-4	CASIGPGVGGKLFF
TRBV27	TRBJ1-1	CASSWKGGTEAFF
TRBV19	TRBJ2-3	CASRGQGGVDTQYF
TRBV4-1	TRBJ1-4	CASSQLNGVQLFF
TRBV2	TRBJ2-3	CASLYGGTSTDTQYF
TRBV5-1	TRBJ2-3	CASSFGDRDADTQYF
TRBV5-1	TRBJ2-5	CASSLVSGGRHTEETQYF
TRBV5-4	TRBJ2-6	CASSRGKPGANVLTF
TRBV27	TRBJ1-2	CASSPWDSPHGYTF
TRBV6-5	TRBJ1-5	CASSGGAGQPQHF
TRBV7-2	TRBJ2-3	CASSFRAGGGFADTQYF
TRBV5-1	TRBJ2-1	CASSWRGGPGNEQFF
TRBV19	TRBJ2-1	CASTPRGSSGVEQFF
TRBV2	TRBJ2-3	CASKISSGRRTDTQYF
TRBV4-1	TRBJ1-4	CASSQGGRVNEKLFF
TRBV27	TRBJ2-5	CASSLSAGDQETQYF
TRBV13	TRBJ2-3	CASSLGSSGRTDTQYF
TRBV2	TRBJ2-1	CASSEAPSGSYEQFF
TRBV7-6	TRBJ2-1	CASSLALLNDEQFF
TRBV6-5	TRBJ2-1	CASSLASTGNEQFF
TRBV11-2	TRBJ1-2	CASSTPDRPGYTF
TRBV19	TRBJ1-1	CASSMQGGTEAFF
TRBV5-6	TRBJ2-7	CASSGGGRSRGPEQYF
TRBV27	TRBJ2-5	CASSPRTSGGRETQYF
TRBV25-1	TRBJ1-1	CASKQTGFLNTEAFF
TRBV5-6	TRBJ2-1	CASRYGYYNEQFF
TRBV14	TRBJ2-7	CASSQAGLEVF
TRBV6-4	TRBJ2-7	CASSERERRSSYEQYF
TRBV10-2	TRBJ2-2	CASSESWTSGRANTGELFF
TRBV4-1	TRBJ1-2	CASSHKGQPENYGYTF
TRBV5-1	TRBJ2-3	CASSLGASGNTDTQYF
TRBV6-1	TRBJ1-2	CASSGTGGYGYTF
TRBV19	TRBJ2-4	CASSAGVRGNIQYF
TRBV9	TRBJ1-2	CASSVDSRAYGYTF
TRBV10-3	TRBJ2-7	CAISVNYEQYF
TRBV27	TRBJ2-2	CASSFLAGGDTGELFF
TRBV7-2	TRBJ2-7	CASSLAGTGVYEQYF
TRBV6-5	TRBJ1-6	CASSYSSPHSPLHF